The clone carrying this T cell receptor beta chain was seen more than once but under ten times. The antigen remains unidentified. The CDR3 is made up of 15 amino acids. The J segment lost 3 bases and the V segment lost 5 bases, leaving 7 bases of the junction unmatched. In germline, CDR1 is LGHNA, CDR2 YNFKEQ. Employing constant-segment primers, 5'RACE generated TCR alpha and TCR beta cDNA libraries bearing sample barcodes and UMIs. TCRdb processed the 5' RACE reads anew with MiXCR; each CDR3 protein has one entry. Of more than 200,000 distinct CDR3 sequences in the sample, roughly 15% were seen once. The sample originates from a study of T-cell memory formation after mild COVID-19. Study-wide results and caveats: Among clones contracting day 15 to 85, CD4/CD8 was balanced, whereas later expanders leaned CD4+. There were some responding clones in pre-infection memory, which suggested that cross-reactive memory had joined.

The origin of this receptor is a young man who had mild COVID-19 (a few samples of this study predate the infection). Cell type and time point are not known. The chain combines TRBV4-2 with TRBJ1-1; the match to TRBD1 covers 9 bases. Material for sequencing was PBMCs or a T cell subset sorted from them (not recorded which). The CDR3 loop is CASSKGDRADTEAFF. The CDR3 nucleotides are TGTGCCAGCAGCAAGGGGGACAGGGCGGACACTGAAGCTTTCTTT.